This T cell receptor (beta chain) was recorded in a study of T cell changes during pregnancy in multiple sclerosis. The repertoire was sequenced with immunoSEQ multiplex PCR; TCRdb's copy has only in-frame clones and lacks some. Of some 40,000 clones listed, about 94% are singletons. Germline V CDR1 and CDR2: MNHNS, SASEGT. V lost 6 bases and J lost 3; bases outside the gene matches: 8. CDR3 length equals 15 residues. This clone was seen just once. The receptor was isolated from a female donor with multiple sclerosis, enrolled in a pregnancy study. The sample in question was CD4+ T cells from peripheral blood mononuclear cells, obtained in the second trimester of pregnancy. The chain combines TRBV6-1 with TRBJ2-1; 7 nucleotides align to TRBD1. The CDR3: CASRSGTVVYNEQFF. The CDR3 DNA is TGTGCCAGCAGATCCGGGACAGTGGTCTACAATGAGCAGTTCTTC.